The entry that follows covers one T cell receptor (beta chain) sequence. Its antigen remains unidentified. The CDR3 contains 14 residues. The J segment lost 5 bases and the V segment lost 2 bases, leaving 2 bases of the junction unmatched. The V gene's germline CDR1 is DFQATT and CDR2 SNEGSKA (reference sequence). The sample is drawn from a study of CD8 T cells in ankylosing spondylitis. Study-level findings and limits: Several highly homologous variants made up a TCR beta motif, and this motif appeared characteristic of ankylosing spondylitis blood.

Via MiXCR, TCRdb re-called the 5' RACE reads, giving one row per CDR3 protein. Among some 840,000 distinct CDR3 sequences listed, 10% to 15% were seen once. This sequence was found in a male donor with ankylosing spondylitis. The J gene is TRBJ2-1, the V gene TRBV20-1, with 11 bases identical to TRBD2. The specimen sequenced was blood, either unsorted or a sorted T cell fraction (not recorded which). The CDR3 DNA reads as TGCAGTGCTAGATCGGGACTAGCGGACAATGAGCAGTTCTTC. Protein product: CSARSGLADNEQFF.